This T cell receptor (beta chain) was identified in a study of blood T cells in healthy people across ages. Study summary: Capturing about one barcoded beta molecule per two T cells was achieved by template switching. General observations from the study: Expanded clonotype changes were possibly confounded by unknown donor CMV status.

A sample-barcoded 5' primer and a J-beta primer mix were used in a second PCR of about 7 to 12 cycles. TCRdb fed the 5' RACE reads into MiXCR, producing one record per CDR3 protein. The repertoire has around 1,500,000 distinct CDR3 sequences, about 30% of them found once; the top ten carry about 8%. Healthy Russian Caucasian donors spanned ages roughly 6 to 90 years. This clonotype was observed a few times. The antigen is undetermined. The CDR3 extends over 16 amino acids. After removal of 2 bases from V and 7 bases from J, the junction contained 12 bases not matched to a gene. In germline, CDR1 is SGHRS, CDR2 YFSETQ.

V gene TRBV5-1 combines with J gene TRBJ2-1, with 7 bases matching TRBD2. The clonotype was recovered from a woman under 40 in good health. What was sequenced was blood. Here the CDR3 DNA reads TGCGCCAGCAGCTTTCCTAAAGGGACCGGGGGGAATGAGCAGTTCTTC. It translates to CASSFPKGTGGNEQFF.